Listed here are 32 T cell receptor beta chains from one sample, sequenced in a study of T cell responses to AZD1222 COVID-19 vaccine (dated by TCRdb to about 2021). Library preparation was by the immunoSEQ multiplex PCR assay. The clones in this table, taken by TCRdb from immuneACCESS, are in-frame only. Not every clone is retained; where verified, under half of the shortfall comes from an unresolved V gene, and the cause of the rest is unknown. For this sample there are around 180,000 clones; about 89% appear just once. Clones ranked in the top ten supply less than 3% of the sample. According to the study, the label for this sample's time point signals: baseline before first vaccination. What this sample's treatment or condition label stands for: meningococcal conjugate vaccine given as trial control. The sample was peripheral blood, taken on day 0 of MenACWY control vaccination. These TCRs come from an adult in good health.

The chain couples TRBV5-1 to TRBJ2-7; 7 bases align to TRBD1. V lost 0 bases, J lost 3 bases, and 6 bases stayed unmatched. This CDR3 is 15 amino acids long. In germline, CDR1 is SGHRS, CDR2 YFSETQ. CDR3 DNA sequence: TGCGCCAGCAGCTTGGCACCGGGACAGAACTACGAGCAGTACTTC. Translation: CASSLAPGQNYEQYF.

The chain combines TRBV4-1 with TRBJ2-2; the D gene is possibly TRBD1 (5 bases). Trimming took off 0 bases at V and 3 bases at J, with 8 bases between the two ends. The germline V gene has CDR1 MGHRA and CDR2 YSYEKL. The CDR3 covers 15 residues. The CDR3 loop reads CASSQEQVYTGELFF. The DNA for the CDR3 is TGCGCCAGCAGCCAAGAACAGGTGTACACCGGGGAGCTGTTTTTT.

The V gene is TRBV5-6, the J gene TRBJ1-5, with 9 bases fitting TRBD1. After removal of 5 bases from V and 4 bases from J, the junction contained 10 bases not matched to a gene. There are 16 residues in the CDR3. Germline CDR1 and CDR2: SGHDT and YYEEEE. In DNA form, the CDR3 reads TGTGCCAGCAGGAGAATGGGACAGGGTGAGAATCAGCCCCAGCATTTT. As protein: CASRRMGQGENQPQHF.

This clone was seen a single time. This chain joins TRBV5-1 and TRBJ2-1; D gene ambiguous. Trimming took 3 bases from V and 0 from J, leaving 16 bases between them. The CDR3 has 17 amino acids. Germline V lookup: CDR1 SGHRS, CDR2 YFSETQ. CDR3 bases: TGCGCCAGCAGCTCGCACACCTCGGGCATCTCCTACAATGAGCAGTTCTTC. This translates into CASSSHTSGISYNEQFF.

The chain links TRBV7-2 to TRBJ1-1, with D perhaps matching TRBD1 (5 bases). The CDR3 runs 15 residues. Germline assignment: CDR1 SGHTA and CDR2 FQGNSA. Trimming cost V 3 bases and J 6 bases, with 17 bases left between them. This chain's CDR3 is CASSLRGARQSEAFF. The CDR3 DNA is TGTGCCAGCAGCTTGCGGGGCGCAAGGCAATCTGAAGCTTTCTTT.

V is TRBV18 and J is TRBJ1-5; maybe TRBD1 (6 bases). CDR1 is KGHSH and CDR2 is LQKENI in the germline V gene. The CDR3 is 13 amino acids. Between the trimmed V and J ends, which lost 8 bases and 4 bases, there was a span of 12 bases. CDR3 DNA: TGTGCCAGCCCCTCCGACAGGAATCAGCCCCAGCATTTT. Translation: CASPSDRNQPQHF.

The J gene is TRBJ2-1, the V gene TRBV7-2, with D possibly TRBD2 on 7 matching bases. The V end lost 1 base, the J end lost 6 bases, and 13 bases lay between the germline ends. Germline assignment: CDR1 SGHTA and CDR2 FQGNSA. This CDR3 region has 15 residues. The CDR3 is CASSLVRGPPNEQFF. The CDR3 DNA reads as TGTGCCAGCAGCTTAGTGCGGGGGCCACCCAATGAGCAGTTCTTC.

Here the CDR3 reads CASSARPGTEAFF. CDR3 DNA: TGTGCCAGCAGCGCACGTCCGGGGACTGAAGCTTTCTTT. This chain uses TRBV11-3 with TRBJ1-1; D is uncertain. Germline lookup yields CDR1 SGHNT and CDR2 YENEEA. Trimming shortened V by 5 bases and J by 5 bases, and 12 bases separated the two germline ends. This CDR3 is 13 amino acids long.

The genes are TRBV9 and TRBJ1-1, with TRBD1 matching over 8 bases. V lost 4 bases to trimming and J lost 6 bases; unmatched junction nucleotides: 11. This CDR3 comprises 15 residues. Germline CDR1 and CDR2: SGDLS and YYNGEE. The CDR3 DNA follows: TGTGCCAGCAGCCCCTCCCTGGACAGGGTCTCTGAAGCTTTCTTT. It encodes CASSPSLDRVSEAFF.

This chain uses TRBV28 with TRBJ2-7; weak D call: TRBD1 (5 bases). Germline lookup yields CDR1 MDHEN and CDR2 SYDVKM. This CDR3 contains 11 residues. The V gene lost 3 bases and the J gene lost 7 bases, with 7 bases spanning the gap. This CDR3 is CASSFRTEQYF. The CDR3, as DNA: TGTGCCAGCAGTTTTAGGACAGAGCAGTACTTC.

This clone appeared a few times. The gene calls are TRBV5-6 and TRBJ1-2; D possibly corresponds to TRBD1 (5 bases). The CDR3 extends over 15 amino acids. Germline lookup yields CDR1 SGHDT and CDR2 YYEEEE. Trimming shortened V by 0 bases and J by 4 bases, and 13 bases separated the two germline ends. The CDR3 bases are TGTGCCAGCAGCTTGGAGCAGGGCTGGGGCTATGGCTACACCTTC. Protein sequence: CASSLEQGWGYGYTF. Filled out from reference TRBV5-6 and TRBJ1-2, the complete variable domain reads DAGVTQSPTHLIKTRGQQVTLRCSPKSGHDTVSWYQQALGQGPQFIFQYYEEEERQRGNFPDRFSGHQFPNYSSELNVNALLLGDSALYLCASSLEQGWGYGYTFGSGTRLTVV.

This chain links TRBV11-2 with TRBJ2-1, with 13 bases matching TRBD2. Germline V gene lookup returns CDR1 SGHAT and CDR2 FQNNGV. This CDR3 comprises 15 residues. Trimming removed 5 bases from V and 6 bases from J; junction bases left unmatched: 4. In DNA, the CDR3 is TGTGCCAGCAGCCTTCGGACTAGCGGGAGCAATGAGCAGTTCTTC. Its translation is CASSLRTSGSNEQFF.

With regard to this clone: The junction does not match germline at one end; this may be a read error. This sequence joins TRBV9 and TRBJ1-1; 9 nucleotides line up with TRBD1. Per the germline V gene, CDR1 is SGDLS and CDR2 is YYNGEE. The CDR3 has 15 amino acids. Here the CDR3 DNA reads TGTGCCAGCAGCGGACCCGGGACAGGGAACGCTGAAGCTTTCTTT. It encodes CASSGPGTGNAEAFF. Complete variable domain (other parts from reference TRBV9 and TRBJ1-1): DSGVTQTPKHLITATGQRVTLRCSPRSGDLSVYWYQQSLDQGLQFLIQYYNGEERAKGNILERFSAQQFPDLHSELNLSSLELGDSALYFCASSGPGTGNAEAFFGQGTRLTVV.

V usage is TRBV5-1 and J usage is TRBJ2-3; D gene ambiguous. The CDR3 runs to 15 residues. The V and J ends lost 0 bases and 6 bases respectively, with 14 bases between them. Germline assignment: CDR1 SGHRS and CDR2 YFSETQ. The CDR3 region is CASSLVPSPGDTQYF. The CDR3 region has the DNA TGCGCCAGCAGCTTGGTACCCAGCCCCGGTGATACGCAGTATTTT. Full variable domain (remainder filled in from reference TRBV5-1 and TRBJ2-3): KAGVTQTPRYLIKTRGQQVTLSCSPISGHRSVSWYQQTPGQGLQFLFEYFSETQRNKGNFPGRFSGRQFSNSRSEMNVSTLELGDSALYLCASSLVPSPGDTQYFGPGTRLTVL.

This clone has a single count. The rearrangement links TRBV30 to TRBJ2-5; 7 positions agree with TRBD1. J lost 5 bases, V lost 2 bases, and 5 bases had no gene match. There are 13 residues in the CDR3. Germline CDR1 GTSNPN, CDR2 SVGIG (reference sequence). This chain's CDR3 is CAWSTGDVETQYF. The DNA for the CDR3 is TGTGCCTGGAGTACAGGGGATGTGGAGACCCAGTACTTC.

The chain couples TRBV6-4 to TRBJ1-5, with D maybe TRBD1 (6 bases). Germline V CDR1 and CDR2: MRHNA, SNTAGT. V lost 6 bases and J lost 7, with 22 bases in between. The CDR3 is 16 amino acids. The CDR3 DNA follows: TGTGCCAGCAGGGAGGGGGGCGAGGGGGTTGAACAGCCCCAGCATTTT. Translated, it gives CASREGGEGVEQPQHF.

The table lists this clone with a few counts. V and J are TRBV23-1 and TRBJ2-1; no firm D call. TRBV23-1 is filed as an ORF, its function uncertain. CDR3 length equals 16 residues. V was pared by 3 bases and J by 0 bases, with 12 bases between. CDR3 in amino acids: CASSHLTLSSYNEQFF. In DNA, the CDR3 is TGCGCCAGCAGTCATCTTACACTCAGCTCCTACAATGAGCAGTTCTTC.

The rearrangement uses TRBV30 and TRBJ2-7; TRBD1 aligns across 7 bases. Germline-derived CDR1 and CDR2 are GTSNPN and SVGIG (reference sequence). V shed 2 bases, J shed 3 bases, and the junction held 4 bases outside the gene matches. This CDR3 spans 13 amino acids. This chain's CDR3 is CAWSPGTDYEQYF. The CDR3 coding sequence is TGTGCCTGGAGTCCAGGGACAGACTACGAGCAGTACTTC.

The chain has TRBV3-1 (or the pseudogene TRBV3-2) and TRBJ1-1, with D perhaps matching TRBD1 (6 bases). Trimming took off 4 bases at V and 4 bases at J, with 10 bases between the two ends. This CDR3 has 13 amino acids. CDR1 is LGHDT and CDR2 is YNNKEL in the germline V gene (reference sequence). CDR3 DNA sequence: TGTGCCAGCAGCCCGTACAGGGCCACTGAAGCTTTCTTT. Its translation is CASSPYRATEAFF.

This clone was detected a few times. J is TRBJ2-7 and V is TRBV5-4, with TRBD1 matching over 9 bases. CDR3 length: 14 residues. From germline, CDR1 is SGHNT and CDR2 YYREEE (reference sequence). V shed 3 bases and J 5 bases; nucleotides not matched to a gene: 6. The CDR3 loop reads CASSYGTGSDEQYF. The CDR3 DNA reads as TGTGCCAGCAGCTACGGGACAGGGTCGGACGAGCAGTACTTC.

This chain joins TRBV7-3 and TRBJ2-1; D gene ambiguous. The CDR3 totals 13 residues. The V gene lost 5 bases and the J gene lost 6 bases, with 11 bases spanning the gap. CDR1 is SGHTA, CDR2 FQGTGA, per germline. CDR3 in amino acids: CASSNGLINEQFF. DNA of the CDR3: TGTGCCAGCAGCAACGGTCTGATCAATGAGCAGTTCTTC.

The CDR3 spells CASSYRGTEKAGANVLTF. As DNA, the CDR3 is TGCGCCAGCAGTTATAGAGGGACGGAAAAGGCTGGGGCCAACGTCCTGACTTTC. This chain joins TRBV10-1 and TRBJ2-6, with D tentatively TRBD1 or TRBD2 (5 bases each). The germline V gene has CDR1 WNHNN and CDR2 SYGVQD (reference sequence). V was shortened by 5 bases and J by 2 bases, with 19 bases between the two germline ends. This CDR3 is 18 amino acids long.

The CDR3 loop is CASSLGDRGVVETQYF. The CDR3 region has the DNA TGTGCCAGCAGCTTAGGAGACAGGGGAGTTGTAGAGACCCAGTACTTC. V and J are TRBV7-9 and TRBJ2-5; 8 bases match TRBD1. The CDR3 is 16 amino acids. Germline CDR1 SEHNR, CDR2 FQNEAQ (reference sequence). Losses at the gene ends were 1 base for V and 4 bases for J; bases not matched to a gene: 8.

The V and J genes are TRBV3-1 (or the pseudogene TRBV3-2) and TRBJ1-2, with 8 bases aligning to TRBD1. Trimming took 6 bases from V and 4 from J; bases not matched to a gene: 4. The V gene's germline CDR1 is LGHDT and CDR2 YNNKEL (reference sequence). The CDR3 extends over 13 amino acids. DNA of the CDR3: TGTGCCAGCAGTCCAGGACAGGGCTATGGCTACACCTTC. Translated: CASSPGQGYGYTF.

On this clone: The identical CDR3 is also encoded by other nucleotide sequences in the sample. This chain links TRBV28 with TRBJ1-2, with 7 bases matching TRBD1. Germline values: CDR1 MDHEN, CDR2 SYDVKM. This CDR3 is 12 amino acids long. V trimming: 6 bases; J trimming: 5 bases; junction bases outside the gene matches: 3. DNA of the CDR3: TGTGCCAGCAGGACAGGGAGTTATGGCTACACCTTC. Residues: CASRTGSYGYTF.

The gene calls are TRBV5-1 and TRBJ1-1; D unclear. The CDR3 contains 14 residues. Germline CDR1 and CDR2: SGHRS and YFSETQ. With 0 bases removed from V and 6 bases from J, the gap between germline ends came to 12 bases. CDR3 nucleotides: TGCGCCAGCAGCTTGGCGAACTACGGTTCTGAAGCTTTCTTT. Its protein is CASSLANYGSEAFF. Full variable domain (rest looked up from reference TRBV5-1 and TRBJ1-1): KAGVTQTPRYLIKTRGQQVTLSCSPISGHRSVSWYQQTPGQGLQFLFEYFSETQRNKGNFPGRFSGRQFSNSRSEMNVSTLELGDSALYLCASSLANYGSEAFFGQGTRLTVV.

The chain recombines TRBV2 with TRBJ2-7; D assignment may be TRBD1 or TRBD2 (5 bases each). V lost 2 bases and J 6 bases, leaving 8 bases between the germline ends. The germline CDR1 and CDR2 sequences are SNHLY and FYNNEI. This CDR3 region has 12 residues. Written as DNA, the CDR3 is TGTGCCAGCAGTGAAATCGGGGCCGAGCAGTACTTC. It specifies CASSEIGAEQYF.

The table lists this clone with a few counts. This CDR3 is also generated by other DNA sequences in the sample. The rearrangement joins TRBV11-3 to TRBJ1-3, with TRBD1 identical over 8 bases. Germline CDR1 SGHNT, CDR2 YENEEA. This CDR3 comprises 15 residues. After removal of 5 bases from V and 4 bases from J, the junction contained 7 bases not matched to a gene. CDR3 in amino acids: CASSPGQGPGNTIYF. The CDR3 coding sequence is TGTGCCAGCAGCCCCGGACAGGGTCCAGGAAACACCATATATTTT. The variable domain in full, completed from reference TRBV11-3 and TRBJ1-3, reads EAGVVQSPRYKIIEKKQPVAFWCNPISGHNTLYWYLQNLGQGPELLIRYENEEAVDDSQLPKDRFSAERLKGVDSTLKIQPAELGDSAVYLCASSPGQGPGNTIYFGEGSWLTVV.

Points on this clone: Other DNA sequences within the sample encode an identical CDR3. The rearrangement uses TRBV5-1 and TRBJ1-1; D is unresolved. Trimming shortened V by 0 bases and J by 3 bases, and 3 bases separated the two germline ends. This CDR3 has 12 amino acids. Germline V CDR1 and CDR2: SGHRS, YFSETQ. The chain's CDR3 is CASSLGDTEAFF. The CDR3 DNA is TGCGCCAGCAGCTTGGGGGACACTGAAGCTTTCTTT.

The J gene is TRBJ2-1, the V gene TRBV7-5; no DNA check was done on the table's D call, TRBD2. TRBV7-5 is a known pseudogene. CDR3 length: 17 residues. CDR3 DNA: TGTGTCAGAAGAGCCCGCGGGGGTCCAGGGATATACAATGAGCAGTTCTTC. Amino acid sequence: CVRRARGGPGIYNEQFF.

The CDR3 sequence is CASSVEASGGPADTQYF. The CDR3 nucleotides read TGTGCCAGCAGCGTAGAGGCTAGCGGGGGCCCAGCAGATACGCAGTATTTT. V and J are TRBV9 and TRBJ2-3; 10 bases fit TRBD2. The CDR3 has 17 amino acids. V lost 0 bases to trimming and J lost 4 bases; unmatched junction nucleotides: 8. CDR1 is SGDLS, CDR2 YYNGEE, per germline.

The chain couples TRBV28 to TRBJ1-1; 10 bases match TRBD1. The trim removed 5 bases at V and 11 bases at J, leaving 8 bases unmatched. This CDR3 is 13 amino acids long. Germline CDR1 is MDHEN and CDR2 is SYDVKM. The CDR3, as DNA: TGTGCCAGCAGTGAAGGGACAGGGGTTCCGGCTTTCTTT. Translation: CASSEGTGVPAFF.